The clone carrying this T cell receptor beta chain was observed a single time. Its target is not known. Clones were sequenced by immunoSEQ multiplex PCR, and TCRdb holds only the in-frame ones, with some missing. In the table there are about 350,000 clones, around 90% of which are singletons. Treatment: 15 to 20 received Ad26.COV2.S at low or high dose, single or two shots; about 5 received placebo; per-sample allocation not given. On day 63 after the first injection, vaccine and placebo recipients gave samples. Spike of the Wuhan-strain SARS-CoV-2 was expressed by an Ad26 vector, which formed the vaccine. This record belongs to a study of Ad26.COV2.S vaccination and SARS-CoV-2 variants. Study in general: The donor participated in the COV1001 trial, in its Ad26.COV2.S arm.

Study results and limitations: Researchers cautioned that TCR breadth and depth analyses may have underestimated total T cell responses. Spike-specific CD8+ and CD4+ T cell responses reportedly showed substantial breadth after vaccination.

V was pared by 0 bases and J by 8 bases, with 9 bases between. Germline V CDR1 and CDR2: SGDLS, YYNGEE. The CDR3 consists of 13 residues. The chain combines TRBV9 with TRBJ2-1, with D perhaps matching TRBD1 (6 bases). This receptor was identified in a person between 18 and 60 years old who received the Ad26.COV2.S COVID-19 vaccine or a placebo. The specimen was peripheral blood, collected in a trial of Ad26.COV2.S vaccine versus placebo. The CDR3 sequence: CASSVGAGDEQFF. In DNA form, the CDR3 reads TGTGCCAGCAGCGTAGGGGCAGGGGATGAGCAGTTCTTC.